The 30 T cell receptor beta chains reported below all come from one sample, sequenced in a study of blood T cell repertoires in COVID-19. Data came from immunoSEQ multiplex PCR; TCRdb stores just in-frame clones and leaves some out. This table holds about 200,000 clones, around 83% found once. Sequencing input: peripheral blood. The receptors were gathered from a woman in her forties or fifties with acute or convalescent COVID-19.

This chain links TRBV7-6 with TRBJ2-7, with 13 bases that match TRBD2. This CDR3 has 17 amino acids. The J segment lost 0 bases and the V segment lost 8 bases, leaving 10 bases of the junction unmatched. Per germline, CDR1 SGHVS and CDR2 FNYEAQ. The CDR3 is CASPGLAGVGPSYEQYF. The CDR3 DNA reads TGTGCCAGCCCAGGACTAGCGGGGGTGGGGCCCTCCTACGAGCAGTACTTC.

CDR3 DNA sequence: TGTGCCAGTAGTATATTAGGGGGCGAGCAGTACTTC. This gives the protein CASSILGGEQYF. The chain recombines TRBV19 with TRBJ2-7, with a weak D call TRBD1 (6 bases). This CDR3 is built from 12 residues. Germline CDR1 reads LNHDA; CDR2 reads SQIVND (reference sequence). V was shortened by 2 bases and J by 6 bases, with 8 bases between the two germline ends.

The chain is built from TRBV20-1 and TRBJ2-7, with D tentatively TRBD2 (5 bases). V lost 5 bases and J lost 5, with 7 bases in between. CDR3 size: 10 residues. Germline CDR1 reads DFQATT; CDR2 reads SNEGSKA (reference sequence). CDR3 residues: CSAGRDEQYF. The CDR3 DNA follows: TGCAGTGCTGGGCGGGACGAGCAGTACTTC.

The CDR3 nucleotides are TGTGCCAGCGGGGGGAACGGGTACAATGAGCAGTTCTTC. Its protein is CASGGNGYNEQFF. The chain carries TRBV2 and TRBJ2-1, with D possibly TRBD2 on 6 matching bases. V shed 8 bases and J shed 4 bases, with 12 bases lying between them. The CDR3 covers 13 residues. Looked up from germline, CDR1 is SNHLY and CDR2 is FYNNEI.

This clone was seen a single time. This chain's CDR3 is CASSGSVSSGANVLTF. CDR3 DNA: TGTGCCAGCAGTGGTAGCGTCAGCTCTGGGGCCAACGTCCTGACTTTC. The chain combines TRBV25-1 with TRBJ2-6; possibly TRBD2 for D (5 bases). Trimming shortened V by 4 bases and J by 0 bases, and 10 bases separated the two germline ends. CDR3 length: 16 residues. CDR1 and CDR2 from the germline V gene are MGHDK and SYGVNS.

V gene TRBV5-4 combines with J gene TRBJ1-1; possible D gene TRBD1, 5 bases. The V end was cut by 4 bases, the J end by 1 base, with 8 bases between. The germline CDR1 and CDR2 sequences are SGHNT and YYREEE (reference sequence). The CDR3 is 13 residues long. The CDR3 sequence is CASSATANTEAFF. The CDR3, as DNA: TGTGCCAGCAGCGCGACAGCGAACACTGAAGCTTTCTTT.

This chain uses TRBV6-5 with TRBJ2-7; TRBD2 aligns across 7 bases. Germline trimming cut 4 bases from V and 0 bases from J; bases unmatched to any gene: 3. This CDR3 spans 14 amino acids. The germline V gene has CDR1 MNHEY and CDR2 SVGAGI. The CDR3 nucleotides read TGTGCCAGCAGTTTAGCGGGCACCTCCTACGAGCAGTACTTC. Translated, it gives CASSLAGTSYEQYF.

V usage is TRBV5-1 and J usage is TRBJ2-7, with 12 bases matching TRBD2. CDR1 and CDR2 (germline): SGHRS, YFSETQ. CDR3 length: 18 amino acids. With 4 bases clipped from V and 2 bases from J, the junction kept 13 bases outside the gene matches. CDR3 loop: CASSAGTSGLPAPYEQYF. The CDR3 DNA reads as TGCGCCAGCAGCGCCGGGACTAGCGGGCTTCCTGCCCCCTACGAGCAGTACTTC.

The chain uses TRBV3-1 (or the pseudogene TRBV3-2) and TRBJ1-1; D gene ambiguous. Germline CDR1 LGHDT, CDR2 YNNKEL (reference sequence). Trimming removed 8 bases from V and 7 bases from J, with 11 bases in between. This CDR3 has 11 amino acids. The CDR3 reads CASVEGGEAFF. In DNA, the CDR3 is TGTGCCAGCGTGGAAGGAGGTGAAGCTTTCTTT.

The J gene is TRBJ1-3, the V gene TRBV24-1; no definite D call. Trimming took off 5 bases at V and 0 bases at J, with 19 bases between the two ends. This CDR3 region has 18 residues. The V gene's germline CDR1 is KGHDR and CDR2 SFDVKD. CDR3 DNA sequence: TGTGCCACCAGTGCTAGGATTATAGACGTTTTCTCTGGAAACACCATATATTTT. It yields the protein CATSARIIDVFSGNTIYF.

The CDR3 sequence: CASRVGGVKNGELFF. CDR3 DNA sequence: TGTGCCAGTAGAGTAGGGGGTGTGAAGAACGGGGAGCTGTTTTTT. This chain uses TRBV19 with TRBJ2-2, with a possible D match to TRBD1 (6 bases). CDR3 length: 15 residues. The V and J ends lost 6 bases and 7 bases respectively, with 18 bases between them. The germline CDR1 and CDR2 sequences are LNHDA and SQIVND (reference sequence).

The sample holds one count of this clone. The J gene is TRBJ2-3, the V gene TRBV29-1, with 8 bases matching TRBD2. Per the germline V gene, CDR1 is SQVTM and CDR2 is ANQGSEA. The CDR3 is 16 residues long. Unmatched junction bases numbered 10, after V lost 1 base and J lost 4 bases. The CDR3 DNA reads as TGCAGCGTTGAAGGGCTAGGACTAGCCAGACCAGATACGCAGTATTTT. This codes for CSVEGLGLARPDTQYF.

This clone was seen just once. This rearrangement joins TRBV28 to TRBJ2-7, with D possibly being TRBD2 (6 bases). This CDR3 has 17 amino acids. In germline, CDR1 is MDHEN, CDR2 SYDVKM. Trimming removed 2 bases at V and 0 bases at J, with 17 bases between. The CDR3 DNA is TGTGCCAGCAGTTTAACTTTCGGTGGGGGGTTCTCCTACGAGCAGTACTTC. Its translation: CASSLTFGGGFSYEQYF.

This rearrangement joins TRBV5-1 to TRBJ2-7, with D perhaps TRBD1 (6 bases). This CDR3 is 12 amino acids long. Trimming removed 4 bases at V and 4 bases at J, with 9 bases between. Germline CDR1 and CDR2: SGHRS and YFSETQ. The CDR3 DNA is TGCGCCAGCAGCAGAACAGGGTACGAGCAGTACTTC. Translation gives CASSRTGYEQYF.

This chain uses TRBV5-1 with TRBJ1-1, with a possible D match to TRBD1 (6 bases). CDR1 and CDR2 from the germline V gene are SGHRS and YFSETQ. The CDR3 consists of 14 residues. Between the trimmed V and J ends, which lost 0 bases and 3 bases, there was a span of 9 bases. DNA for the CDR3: TGCGCCAGCAGCTTGGGACAGGTGGACACTGAAGCTTTCTTT. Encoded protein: CASSLGQVDTEAFF. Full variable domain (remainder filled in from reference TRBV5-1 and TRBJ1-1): KAGVTQTPRYLIKTRGQQVTLSCSPISGHRSVSWYQQTPGQGLQFLFEYFSETQRNKGNFPGRFSGRQFSNSRSEMNVSTLELGDSALYLCASSLGQVDTEAFFGQGTRLTVV.

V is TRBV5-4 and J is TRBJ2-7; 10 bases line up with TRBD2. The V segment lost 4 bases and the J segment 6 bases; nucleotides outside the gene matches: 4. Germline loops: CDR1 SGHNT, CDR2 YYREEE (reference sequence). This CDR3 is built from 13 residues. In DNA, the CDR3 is TGTGCCAGCAGCCAACTAGCGGGAAGCGAGCAGTACTTC. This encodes CASSQLAGSEQYF.

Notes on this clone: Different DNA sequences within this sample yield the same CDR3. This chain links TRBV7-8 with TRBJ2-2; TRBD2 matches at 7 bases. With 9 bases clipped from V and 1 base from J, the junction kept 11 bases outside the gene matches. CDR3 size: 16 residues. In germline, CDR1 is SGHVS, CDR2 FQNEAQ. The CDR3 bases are TGTGCCAGTAGCCCAAGGGACTACTGGAACACCGGGGAGCTGTTTTTT. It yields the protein CASSPRDYWNTGELFF.

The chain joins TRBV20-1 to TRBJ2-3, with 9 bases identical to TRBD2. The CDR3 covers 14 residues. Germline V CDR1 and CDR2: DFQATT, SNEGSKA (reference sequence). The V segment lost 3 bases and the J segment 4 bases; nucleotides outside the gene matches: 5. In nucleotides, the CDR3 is TGCAGTGCTAGTAACGCGGGAGGGCCAGATACGCAGTATTTT. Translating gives CSASNAGGPDTQYF.

The CDR3 DNA reads TGTGCCAGCAGCCAGGGACAGGCTCAAGAGACCCAGTACTTC. Its protein product is CASSQGQAQETQYF. The genes are TRBV27 and TRBJ2-5; TRBD1 agrees at 8 bases. The CDR3 totals 14 residues. V gave up 6 bases and J gave up 2 bases; unmatched junction bases: 5. Germline assignment: CDR1 MNHEY and CDR2 SMNVEV (reference sequence).

CDR3 coding DNA: TGTGCCAGCAGCCGGGACAGGGGTAACACCGGGGAGCTGTTTTTT. The encoded protein is CASSRDRGNTGELFF. The V call is TRBV11-1, the J call TRBJ2-2, with 10 nucleotides matching TRBD1. Unmatched junction bases numbered 2, after V lost 5 bases and J lost 2 bases. This CDR3 is built from 15 residues. Germline loops: CDR1 SGHAT, CDR2 FQDESV (reference sequence). Combining the CDR3 with reference TRBV11-1 and TRBJ2-2 gives the whole variable domain EAEVAQSPRYKITEKSQAVAFWCDPISGHATLYWYRQILGQGPELLVQFQDESVVDDSQLPKDRFSAERLKGVDSTLKIQPAELGDSAMYLCASSRDRGNTGELFFGEGSRLTVL.

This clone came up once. The CDR3 protein is CSVYEENYGYTF. CDR3 DNA sequence: TGCAGCGTTTACGAGGAGAACTATGGCTACACCTTC. V usage is TRBV29-1 and J usage is TRBJ1-2; D unclear. This CDR3 region has 12 residues. V was cut by 5 bases and J by 2 bases, with 9 bases left in between. Germline values: CDR1 SQVTM, CDR2 ANQGSEA.

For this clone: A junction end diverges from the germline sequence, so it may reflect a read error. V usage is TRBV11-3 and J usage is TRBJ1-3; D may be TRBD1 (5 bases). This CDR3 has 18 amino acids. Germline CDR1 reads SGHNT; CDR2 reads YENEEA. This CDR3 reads CASSPLGPSWGRGRHSWF. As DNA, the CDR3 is TGTGCCAGCAGCCCCCTCGGGCCCTCCTGGGGCAGAGGACGCCACTCTTGGTTT.

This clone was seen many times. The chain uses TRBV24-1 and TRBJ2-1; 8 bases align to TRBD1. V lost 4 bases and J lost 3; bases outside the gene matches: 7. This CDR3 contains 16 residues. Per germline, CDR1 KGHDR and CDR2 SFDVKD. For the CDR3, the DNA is TGTGCCACCAGTGACCCAGGGGGCGCAAGCTACAATGAGCAGTTCTTC. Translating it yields CATSDPGGASYNEQFF.

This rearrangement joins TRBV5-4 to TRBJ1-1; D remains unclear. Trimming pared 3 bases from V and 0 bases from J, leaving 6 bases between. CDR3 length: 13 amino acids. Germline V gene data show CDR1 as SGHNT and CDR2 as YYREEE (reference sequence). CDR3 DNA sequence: TGTGCCAGCAGCTCCGGGTTGAACACTGAAGCTTTCTTT. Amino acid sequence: CASSSGLNTEAFF. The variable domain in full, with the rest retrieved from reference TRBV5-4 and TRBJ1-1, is ETGVTQSPTHLIKTRGQQVTLRCSSQSGHNTVSWYQQALGQGPQFIFQYYREEENGRGNFPPRFSGLQFPNYSSELNVNALELDDSALYLCASSSGLNTEAFFGQGTRLTVV.

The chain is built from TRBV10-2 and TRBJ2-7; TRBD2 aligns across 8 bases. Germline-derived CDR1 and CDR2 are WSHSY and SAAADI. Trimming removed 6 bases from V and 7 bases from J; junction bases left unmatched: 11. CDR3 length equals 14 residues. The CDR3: CASRGGAGVREQYF. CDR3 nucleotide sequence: TGCGCCAGCAGGGGGGGAGCGGGAGTGAGGGAGCAGTACTTC.

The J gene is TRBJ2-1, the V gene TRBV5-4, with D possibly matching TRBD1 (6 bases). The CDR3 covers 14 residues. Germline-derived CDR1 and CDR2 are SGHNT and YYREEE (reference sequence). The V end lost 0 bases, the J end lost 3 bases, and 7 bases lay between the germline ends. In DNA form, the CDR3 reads TGTGCCAGCAGCTTGGGGACAGACTACAATGAGCAGTTCTTC. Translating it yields CASSLGTDYNEQFF.

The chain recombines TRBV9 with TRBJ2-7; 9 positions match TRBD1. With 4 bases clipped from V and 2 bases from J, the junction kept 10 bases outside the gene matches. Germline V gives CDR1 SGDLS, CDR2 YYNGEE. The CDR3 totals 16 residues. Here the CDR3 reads CASSTRSGQGTYEQYF. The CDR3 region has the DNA TGTGCCAGCAGCACTAGATCGGGACAGGGCACCTACGAGCAGTACTTC.

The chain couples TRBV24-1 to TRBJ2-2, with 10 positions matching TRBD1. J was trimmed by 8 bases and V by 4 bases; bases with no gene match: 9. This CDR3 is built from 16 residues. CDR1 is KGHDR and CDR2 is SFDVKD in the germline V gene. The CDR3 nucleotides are TGTGCCACCAGTGAAGGGGGACAGGGGAAGATGGGGGAGCTGTTTTTT. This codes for CATSEGGQGKMGELFF.

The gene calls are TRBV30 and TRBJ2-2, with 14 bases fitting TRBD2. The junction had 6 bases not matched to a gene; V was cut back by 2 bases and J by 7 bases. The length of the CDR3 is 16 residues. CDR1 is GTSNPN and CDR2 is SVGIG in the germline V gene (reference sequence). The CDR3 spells CAWSWTSGRPGGELFF. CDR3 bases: TGTGCCTGGAGTTGGACTAGCGGGAGGCCGGGCGGGGAGCTGTTTTTT.

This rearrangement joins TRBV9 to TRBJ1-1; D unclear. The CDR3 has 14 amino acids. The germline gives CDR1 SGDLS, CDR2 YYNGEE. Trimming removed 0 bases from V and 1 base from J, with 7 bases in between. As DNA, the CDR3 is TGTGCCAGCAGCGTAGGCGATGCGAACACTGAAGCTTTCTTT. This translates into CASSVGDANTEAFF.